This TCR beta chain was captured in a study of OX40 agonist ivuxolimab in advanced cancers. Study-level findings and limits: Antigen targets of the expanded peripheral T cells went undetermined.

Per germline, CDR1 SGHTA and CDR2 FQGTGA. This CDR3 region has 14 residues. Assay used: immunoSEQ multiplex PCR; TCRdb lists only in-frame clones, some missing. Among about 64,000 clones listed, approximately 80% were seen once. Patients had blood sampled at baseline and again on cycle 4 day 1 and cycle 7 day 1. Only one count was recorded for this clone. Its antigen is not known. Its ends do not fully match the called genes, so a read error is possible. The chain carries TRBV7-3 and TRBJ2-3, with a tentative D call TRBD1 (6 bases). The sequences come from CD4+ or CD8+ T cells sorted from blood, collected in a trial of the OX40 agonist ivuxolimab. This receptor was taken from an adult with an advanced solid tumor such as melanoma, head and neck, liver or kidney cancer. CDR3 in amino acids: CASSPGVGTDTQYF. In DNA, the CDR3 is TGTGCCAGCAGCCCAGGGGTGGGCACGGATACGCAGTATTTT.